This is a list of T cell receptor beta chains from one sample in a study of PD-1 blockade in classical Hodgkin lymphoma. Clones were read by immunoSEQ multiplex PCR, and TCRdb kept only the in-frame ones, dropping some. The table lists over 85,000 clones, roughly 91% of them singletons, with roughly 2% in the top ten. Here the sequenced sample was peripheral blood mononuclear cells (PBMCs), taken before the fourth cycle of nivolumab. The receptors stem from a human donor with classical Hodgkin lymphoma. CDR3s include the opening cysteine and the closing phenylalanine or tryptophan. D genes are given only for firm matches. The size entry is marked missing in some rows and otherwise reads once, few, many or a size class.

size	V	D	J	length	DNA	CDR3
few	TRBV28	.	TRBJ1-5	12	TGTGCCAGCAGCCAGGGAGCTCGGCCCCAGCATTTT	CASSQGARPQHF
.	TRBV9	.	TRBJ1-5	14	TGTGCCAGCACCCCCAGGAGTAGCAATCAGCCCCAGCATTTT	CASTPRSSNQPQHF
once	TRBV2	TRBD1	TRBJ1-2	14	TGTGCCAGCAGCCGGGACAGGTCTAACTATGGCTACACCTTC	CASSRDRSNYGYTF
.	TRBV28	TRBD2	TRBJ2-5	15	TGTGCCAGCAGTCGCTCAACTAGCGGCATAGAGACCCAGTACTTC	CASSRSTSGIETQYF
.	TRBV29-1	.	TRBJ1-1	11	TGCAGCGTTGTCATCAACACTGAAGCTTTCTTT	CSVVINTEAFF
once	TRBV14	TRBD1	TRBJ1-1	22	TGTGCCAGCAGCCCCTCGATACAGATTAGCGGTCCGGGACAGGGGACTCTTGGGGAAGCTTTCTTT	CASSPSIQISGPGQGTLGEAFF
.	TRBV30	.	TRBJ2-1	11	TGTGCCTGGAGTATCGGCAATGAGCAGTTCTTC	CAWSIGNEQFF
.	TRBV28	.	TRBJ2-7	15	TGTGCCAGCAGTTTACTGCTACGCGGGAAATCCGAGCAGTACTTC	CASSLLLRGKSEQYF
.	TRBV27	.	TRBJ2-7	13	TGTGCCAGCTCCCGGGGCTTTTCCTACGAGCAGTACTTC	CASSRGFSYEQYF
.	TRBV4-1	TRBD2	TRBJ2-1	16	TGCGCCAGCAGCCAAGGGGCTAGCGGGAGAACCAATGAGCAGTTCTTC	CASSQGASGRTNEQFF
.	TRBV2	TRBD2	TRBJ2-7	15	TGTGCCAGCACCCCGATAGCGGGAGGGAGCTACGAGCAGTACTTC	CASTPIAGGSYEQYF
.	TRBV29-1	.	TRBJ1-2	10	TGCAGCGTGAGGAGCGATGGCTACACCTTC	CSVRSDGYTF
once	TRBV19	.	TRBJ2-1	14	TGTGCCAGTAAGGTAGCGGTCGGCTACAATGAGCAGTTCTTC	CASKVAVGYNEQFF
.	TRBV19	.	TRBJ2-7	14	TGTGCCAGTAGTATCCCTTCAGGGGCCTACGAGCAGTACTTC	CASSIPSGAYEQYF
.	TRBV6-4	.	TRBJ2-2	12	TGTGCCAGCAGTGTCGACACCGGGGAGCTGTTTTTT	CASSVDTGELFF
.	TRBV2	TRBD1	TRBJ1-2	16	TGTGCCAGCAGGGCCGGGACAGGGCAGGTCACCTATGGCTACACCTTC	CASRAGTGQVTYGYTF
.	TRBV27	TRBD1	TRBJ1-5	16	TGTGCCAGCAGTTTTACAGGGGGAATGGGGTATCAGCCCCAGCATTTT	CASSFTGGMGYQPQHF
.	TRBV21-1	.	TRBJ1-4	13	TGTGCCAGCCGTGTTGCAACTAATGAAAAACTGTTTTTT	CASRVATNEKLFF
.	TRBV29-1	.	TRBJ2-2	16	TGCAGCGTTGAGAATGGGCCTAGCGTGAACACCGGGGAGCTGTTTTTT	CSVENGPSVNTGELFF
.	TRBV30	TRBD1	TRBJ2-2	15	TGTGCCTGGACCCCACCGGGACAGGTTTTCTGGGAGCTGTTTTTT	CAWTPPGQVFWELFF
.	TRBV4-1	TRBD2	TRBJ2-7	15	TGCGCCAGCAGCCAAGAGGTAGCGGGAGTGTACGAGCAGTACTTC	CASSQEVAGVYEQYF
.	TRBV28	TRBD1	TRBJ2-7	15	TGTGCCAGCAGTTTATCCTCGGGACAGACCTACGAGCAGTACTTC	CASSLSSGQTYEQYF